The next 29 T cell receptor beta chains were all read from a single sample in a study of blood T cell repertoires in COVID-19. Clones were read by immunoSEQ multiplex PCR, and TCRdb kept only the in-frame ones, dropping some. The repertoire has fewer than 400,000 clones, around 86% of them found once; the top ten carry about 4.2%. Sequenced: PBMCs or T cells enriched from blood (not recorded which). Receptor source: a man aged 25 to 40 who had recovered from COVID-19.

This clone has at least ten counts. The rearrangement joins TRBV7-9 to TRBJ2-3; D gene uncertain. The germline V and J ends were trimmed by 2 bases and 5 bases, with 8 bases remaining between them. Germline V gene lookup returns CDR1 SEHNR and CDR2 FQNEAQ (reference sequence). This CDR3 contains 13 residues. The CDR3 coding sequence is TGTGCCAGCAGCTTATTTACTATAGATACGCAGTATTTT. Protein product: CASSLFTIDTQYF. The whole variable domain, remainder taken from reference TRBV7-9 and TRBJ2-3, is DTGVSQNPRHKITKRGQNVTFRCDPISEHNRLYWYRQTLGQGPEFLTYFQNEAQLEKSRLLSDRFSAERPKGSFSTLEIQRTEQGDSAMYLCASSLFTIDTQYFGPGTRLTVL.

The V and J genes are TRBV7-8 and TRBJ1-5; the match to TRBD1 covers 11 bases. Trimming removed 4 bases from V and 6 bases from J; junction bases left unmatched: 5. Germline values: CDR1 SGHVS, CDR2 FQNEAQ. The CDR3 is made up of 15 amino acids. In DNA form, the CDR3 reads TGTGCCAGCAGCTCAGGACAGGGGGCCGTTCAGCCCCAGCATTTT. Translated, it gives CASSSGQGAVQPQHF.

The chain carries TRBV7-9 and TRBJ2-1; 11 bases map to TRBD2. The germline CDR1 and CDR2 sequences are SEHNR and FQNEAQ (reference sequence). The CDR3 length is 17 residues. The junction had 13 bases not matched to a gene; V was cut back by 6 bases and J by 6 bases. The CDR3 nucleotides read TGTGCCAGCAGGCCGACTAGCGGGATAACCTCTACCAATGAGCAGTTCTTC. It encodes CASRPTSGITSTNEQFF.

The chain uses TRBV3-1 (or the pseudogene TRBV3-2) and TRBJ2-5; TRBD2 matches 12 bases. The germline CDR1 and CDR2 sequences are LGHDT and YNNKEL (reference sequence). V lost 0 bases, J lost 6 bases, and 8 bases stayed unmatched. The CDR3 consists of 17 residues. For the CDR3, the DNA is TGTGCCAGCAGCCAAGAATATCTAGCGGGGGGGCTAAAGACCCAGTACTTC. It yields the protein CASSQEYLAGGLKTQYF.

V and J are TRBV6-5 and TRBJ1-5; tentatively, D is TRBD1 (6 bases). Germline V gene data show CDR1 as MNHEY and CDR2 as SVGAGI. The CDR3 runs to 15 residues. Trimming stripped 2 bases from V and 4 bases from J, with 12 bases between. The CDR3 nucleotides are TGTGCCAGCAGTTACAGTATACAGGGAAATCAGCCCCAGCATTTT. Protein sequence: CASSYSIQGNQPQHF.

The V call is TRBV21-1, the J call TRBJ2-7; TRBD1, the table's D call, lacks a check against the DNA. TRBV21-1 corresponds to a pseudogene. The CDR3 runs to 14 residues. CDR3 amino acids: CASTSDRGRHEQYF. The CDR3 nucleotides read TGTGCCAGCACCTCGGACAGGGGGCGACACGAGCAGTACTTC.

The chain links TRBV24-1 to TRBJ1-2; D gene uncertain. This CDR3 region has 15 residues. V was shortened by 7 bases and J by 3 bases, with 17 bases between the two germline ends. Germline lookup yields CDR1 KGHDR and CDR2 SFDVKD. DNA for the CDR3: TGTGCCACCAGCAGTTTCATTTCGGGGTACTATGGCTACACCTTC. It translates to CATSSFISGYYGYTF.

The chain employs TRBV9 and TRBJ2-1; 10 nucleotides line up with TRBD2. CDR3 length: 18 residues. CDR1 is SGDLS, CDR2 YYNGEE, per germline. Trimming at V came to 4 bases and at J to 4 bases, leaving 14 bases not matched to a gene. CDR3: CASSPPWSLAGDYNEQFF. In DNA, the CDR3 is TGTGCCAGCAGCCCCCCCTGGAGCCTAGCGGGAGATTACAATGAGCAGTTCTTC.

The chain carries TRBV9 and TRBJ1-3, with D hard to call. Germline V lookup: CDR1 SGDLS, CDR2 YYNGEE. The CDR3 totals 15 residues. V was trimmed by 5 bases and J by 6 bases, leaving 18 bases between them. In nucleotides, the CDR3 is TGTGCCAGCAGGCGATCCAATGGACTGCAAAACACCATATATTTT. It translates to CASRRSNGLQNTIYF.

The rearrangement joins TRBV11-2 to TRBJ1-1, with 7 nucleotides matching TRBD1. V trimming: 5 bases; J trimming: 4 bases; junction bases outside the gene matches: 13. Germline V gives CDR1 SGHAT, CDR2 FQNNGV. The CDR3 is 16 amino acids. In DNA form, the CDR3 reads TGTGCCAGCAGCGCAGACAGGGTTAGGCTTAGCACTGAAGCTTTCTTT. Its protein is CASSADRVRLSTEAFF.

This sequence joins TRBV27 and TRBJ1-2, with D possibly TRBD1 on 5 matching bases. Trimming took 4 bases from V and 1 from J, leaving 22 bases between them. Germline values: CDR1 MNHEY, CDR2 SMNVEV (reference sequence). This CDR3 contains 18 residues. CDR3 loop: CASSSVVGGTTLNYGYTF. The DNA of the CDR3 is TGTGCCAGCAGTTCAGTGGTGGGGGGGACCACGCTTAACTATGGCTACACCTTC.

The rearrangement joins TRBV4-2 to TRBJ2-4; weak D call: TRBD2 (5 bases). Germline V gene lookup returns CDR1 LGHNA and CDR2 YNFKEQ. The CDR3 totals 17 residues. V gave up 2 bases and J gave up 5 bases, with 19 bases separating them. Here the CDR3 reads CASSQSDGMIVENIQYF. The CDR3 nucleotides are TGTGCCAGCAGCCAATCGGACGGGATGATAGTCGAAAACATTCAGTACTTC.

This rearrangement joins TRBV28 to TRBJ1-3; D is undetermined. With 5 bases removed from V and 2 bases from J, the gap between germline ends came to 13 bases. The CDR3 covers 15 residues. CDR1 is MDHEN and CDR2 is SYDVKM in the germline V gene. DNA for the CDR3: TGTGCCAGCAGTCCCACAGCTCACCCTGGAAACACCATATATTTT. It specifies CASSPTAHPGNTIYF.

The J gene is TRBJ1-5, the V gene TRBV29-1; the match to TRBD1 covers 10 bases. After removal of 6 bases from V and 1 base from J, the junction contained 0 bases not matched to a gene. Germline values: CDR1 SQVTM, CDR2 ANQGSEA. The CDR3 contains 13 residues. The CDR3 DNA follows: TGCAGCGTGGGACAGGGGAGCAATCAGCCCCAGCATTTT. Translation gives CSVGQGSNQPQHF.

This chain uses TRBV24-1 with TRBJ1-2; maybe TRBD1 (5 bases). Germline CDR1 and CDR2: KGHDR and SFDVKD. Trimming took 4 bases from V and 2 from J, leaving 10 bases between them. The CDR3 spans 14 residues. The CDR3 DNA reads TGTGCCACCAGTGAAGCTGGGGGGAACTATGGCTACACCTTC. Translated: CATSEAGGNYGYTF.

The V and J genes are TRBV11-3 and TRBJ1-1; 7 bases line up with TRBD1. CDR1 is SGHNT, CDR2 YENEEA, per germline. V trimming: 5 bases; J trimming: 1 base; junction bases outside the gene matches: 13. The CDR3 sequence is 17 residues long. The DNA of the CDR3 is TGTGCCAGCAGCCAGCCAAGGGACAGCCCCGGGAACACTGAAGCTTTCTTT. Protein sequence: CASSQPRDSPGNTEAFF.

The chain couples TRBV6-1 to TRBJ1-2, with D possibly being TRBD1 (5 bases). CDR1 MNHNS and CDR2 SASEGT come from the germline V gene. The length of the CDR3 is 16 residues. V was shortened by 3 bases and J by 3 bases, with 17 bases between the two germline ends. This CDR3 is CASSDRQGREDYGYTF. In nucleotides, the CDR3 is TGTGCCAGCAGTGACCGGCAGGGAAGGGAGGACTATGGCTACACCTTC.

This sequence joins TRBV24-1 and TRBJ1-1; 7 bases match TRBD1. The CDR3 is 14 residues long. The germline V gene encodes CDR1 KGHDR and CDR2 SFDVKD. The J segment lost 3 bases and the V segment lost 4 bases, leaving 4 bases of the junction unmatched. CDR3 region: CATSDSTGYTEAFF. CDR3 coding DNA: TGTGCCACCAGTGACTCGACAGGGTACACTGAAGCTTTCTTT.

CDR3 sequence reads: CASSLTTPGTDSYEQYF. CDR3 sequence (DNA): TGCGCCAGCAGCCTGACTACCCCCGGGACAGATTCCTACGAGCAGTACTTC. The chain has TRBV4-1 and TRBJ2-7, with TRBD1 matching 7 bases. The ends lost 4 bases at V and 1 base at J; junction bases unmatched: 13. The V gene's germline CDR1 is MGHRA and CDR2 YSYEKL. CDR3 size: 17 residues.

The rearrangement joins TRBV4-1 to TRBJ2-7; possible D gene TRBD1, 5 bases. V lost 1 base and J 1 base, leaving 11 bases between the germline ends. CDR1 is MGHRA, CDR2 YSYEKL, per germline. The CDR3 covers 15 residues. The CDR3 spells CASSQAGADSYEQYF. In nucleotides, the CDR3 is TGCGCCAGCAGCCAAGCTGGGGCGGATTCCTACGAGCAGTACTTC.

The rearrangement links TRBV27 to TRBJ1-1; the D gene is possibly TRBD1 (6 bases). Trimming removed 5 bases from V and 0 bases from J, with 19 bases in between. In germline, CDR1 is MNHEY, CDR2 SMNVEV (reference sequence). The CDR3 totals 17 residues. The CDR3 reads CASSPRGGGWMNTEAFF. DNA for the CDR3: TGTGCCAGCAGTCCCCGGGGAGGGGGGTGGATGAACACTGAAGCTTTCTTT.

The CDR3 DNA sequence: TGTGCCAGCAGTTTATCTACCCAGCAGTTCTTC. Amino acid sequence: CASSLSTQQFF. The genes are TRBV12-3 or TRBV12-4 and TRBJ2-1; D uncertain. V was shortened by 2 bases and J by 11 bases, with 7 bases between the two germline ends. The CDR3 has 11 residues.

This clone was seen a few times. The rearrangement joins TRBV7-2 to TRBJ2-7; D is possibly TRBD2 (5 bases). The CDR3 is made up of 13 amino acids. Germline CDR1 reads SGHTA; CDR2 reads FQGNSA. V was cut by 3 bases and J by 1 base, with 7 bases left in between. The CDR3 DNA follows: TGTGCCAGCAGCTTCGGCGGGTCCTACGAGCAGTACTTC. This sequence encodes CASSFGGSYEQYF.

The rearrangement uses TRBV25-1 and TRBJ1-2, with TRBD1 identical over 8 bases. Germline V lookup: CDR1 MGHDK, CDR2 SYGVNS. The length of the CDR3 is 13 residues. J lost 4 bases, V lost 8 bases, and 6 bases had no gene match. CDR3 nucleotide sequence: TGTGCCAGCGATACAGGGGGAAGCTATGGCTACACCTTC. Translation: CASDTGGSYGYTF.

The chain recombines TRBV25-1 with TRBJ1-1; 7 bases match TRBD1. Germline trimming cut 3 bases from V and 3 bases from J; bases unmatched to any gene: 16. The CDR3 has 18 residues. Germline V gene data show CDR1 as MGHDK and CDR2 as SYGVNS. CDR3 region: CASSDSRQGPSYDTEAFF. In DNA, the CDR3 is TGTGCCAGCAGTGATTCAAGACAGGGCCCCTCGTATGACACTGAAGCTTTCTTT.

V usage is TRBV24-1 and J usage is TRBJ2-3; 9 bases line up with TRBD1. The CDR3 sequence is 14 residues long. V shed 7 bases, J shed 3 bases, and the junction held 4 bases outside the gene matches. Germline CDR1 KGHDR, CDR2 SFDVKD. CDR3 sequence: CATRQGAGTDTQYF. The CDR3 DNA is TGTGCCACCAGACAGGGGGCAGGGACAGATACGCAGTATTTT.

The V call is TRBV7-8, the J call TRBJ1-4; TRBD1 aligns across 7 bases. This CDR3 comprises 16 residues. Germline loops: CDR1 SGHVS, CDR2 FQNEAQ. V was clipped by 5 bases and J by 8 bases; unmatched bases: 14. In nucleotides, the CDR3 is TGTGCCAGCAGCCCCAAGGGGGCGTTTAGGCGCGAAAAACTGTTTTTT. Protein sequence: CASSPKGAFRREKLFF.

The chain has TRBV11-3 and TRBJ1-2; D gene unclear. V gave up 5 bases and J gave up 4 bases, with 17 bases separating them. CDR1 is SGHNT and CDR2 is YENEEA in the germline V gene. The CDR3 contains 15 residues. The chain's CDR3 is CASSDRGPGGYGYTF. The CDR3 bases are TGTGCCAGCAGCGATAGAGGGCCCGGTGGCTATGGCTACACCTTC.

The CDR3 bases are TGTGCCAGCAGCGCATCCCCCGACAGGGGAGGCAATCAGCCCCAGCATTTT. It translates to CASSASPDRGGNQPQHF. The chain recombines TRBV13 with TRBJ1-5; 8 nucleotides agree with TRBD1. Germline CDR1 PRHDT, CDR2 FYEKMQ (reference sequence). The CDR3 sequence is 17 residues long. V trimming: 5 bases; J trimming: 2 bases; junction bases outside the gene matches: 11.